Listed below are T cell receptor beta chains from one sample, sequenced in a study of T cells in tumors after PD-1 blockade. Generated by immunoSEQ multiplex PCR, the TCRdb table keeps only in-frame clones and is missing some. The sample contains about 33,000 clones, roughly 78% of which appear only once. Source: PBMCs, taken before anti-PD-1 treatment. These receptors all stem from a human donor with basal cell carcinoma. Each CDR3 is given without its conserved first and last residue.

j_call v_call cdr3_aa
TRBJ2-2 TRBV7-2 ASSSSGRTGELF
TRBJ2-4 TRBV5-1 ASSSGLLAKNIQY
TRBJ1-2 TRBV2 ASSEIVYGYT
TRBJ1-5 TRBV15 ATSREQGHQPQH
TRBJ2-3 TRBV28 ASSPQGYSTDTQY
TRBJ1-1 TRBV29-1 SVERPGGNTEAF
TRBJ2-7 TRBV6-4 ASSEIRRFYEQY
TRBJ2-3 TRBV3-1/TRBV3-2 ASTGDESGGFGTDTQY
TRBJ1-5 TRBV19 ASSIGTGTQH
TRBJ2-1 TRBV2 ASSEDGRGYNEQF
TRBJ1-2 TRBV7-2 ASSSGGQGGYGYT
TRBJ1-3 TRBV30 ACLQRDRGSGNTIY
TRBJ2-1 TRBV18 ASSPIGDSGEQF
TRBJ1-6 TRBV7-2 ASSLDAVNSPLH
TRBJ2-1 TRBV28 ASIVAGDVYNEQF
TRBJ2-3 TRBV7-7 ASSLAPGGGATDTQY
TRBJ2-2 TRBV9 ASSVDPSWSGELF
TRBJ1-1 TRBV3-1/TRBV3-2 ASSDYWGAQTEAF
TRBJ2-7 TRBV5-1 ASSDPPSYEQY
TRBJ2-7 TRBV24-1 ATSAGTSAMYEQY
TRBJ1-2 TRBV29-1 SVEGQRYGYT
TRBJ2-3 TRBV10-2 ASSESARHTQY
TRBJ2-2 TRBV19 ASSTRQGLHTGELF
TRBJ2-4 TRBV5-4 ASSPGRLGKNIQY
TRBJ2-3 TRBV4-3 ASSQDGSGRADTQY
TRBJ1-3 TRBV7-6 ASSLVGGAGPRNTIY
TRBJ1-1 TRBV7-9 ASSPTGATEAF
TRBJ2-3 TRBV6-5 ASSYSPTGRDTQY
TRBJ2-1 TRBV5-1 ASSWATGNNEQF
TRBJ2-7 TRBV24-1 ATSSNLAGGEQY
TRBJ2-1 TRBV4-3 ASSQEPRIRSNEQF
TRBJ2-3 TRBV9 ASSVATGGGGDTQY
TRBJ1-5 TRBV27 ASSAVLGVGQPQH
TRBJ2-5 TRBV20-1 SASPWTGRQTQY
TRBJ1-2 TRBV6-1 ASSEIYTGYT
TRBJ2-7 TRBV7-2 ASSLVGTAYEQY
TRBJ2-5 TRBV11-3 ASSLRAQETQY
TRBJ1-6 TRBV15 ATSRDLPGTIVENSPLH
TRBJ2-1 TRBV11-3 ASSQIAAGQEINEQF
TRBJ1-1 TRBV7-6 ASSLEAAGGRLNTEAF
TRBJ1-2 TRBV2 ASSAGTGEVYGYT
TRBJ2-5 TRBV2 ASNIIGRETQY
TRBJ1-4 TRBV6-5 ASGGTGRANEKLF
TRBJ1-1 TRBV5-1 ASSRGLTTEAF